The entry that follows covers one T cell receptor (beta chain) sequence. This sample is drawn from a study of blood T cell repertoires in COVID-19. Overall study context: Some COVID-19 samples were acute and others convalescent; all came from the United States, Italy and Spain.

TCRdb's copy holds only in-frame clones and misses some; the assay was immunoSEQ multiplex PCR. The sample shows around 70,000 clones, more than 80% of them seen only once. The sample comprised peripheral blood. The sequence was obtained from an elderly woman with active or convalescent COVID-19.

This CDR3 is CASSLNSRLAYNEQFF. The CDR3 region has the DNA TGTGCCAGCAGCTTAAATTCCCGACTAGCTTATAATGAGCAGTTCTTC. The chain recombines TRBV7-9 with TRBJ2-1; 7 nucleotides line up with TRBD2. The CDR3 extends over 16 amino acids. The germline V gene encodes CDR1 SEHNR and CDR2 FQNEAQ (reference sequence). With 2 bases clipped from V and 7 bases from J, the junction kept 11 bases outside the gene matches.